This T cell receptor (beta chain) is from a study of control samples from healthy donors and cancer patients. The repertoire was sequenced with immunoSEQ multiplex PCR; TCRdb's copy has only in-frame clones and lacks some. The sample records 70,000 to 75,000 clones, around 92% being singletons. Germline V CDR1 and CDR2: SGHKS, YYEKEE (reference sequence). There are 15 residues in the CDR3. The J segment lost 2 bases and the V segment lost 4 bases, leaving 4 bases of the junction unmatched. This rearrangement joins TRBV5-5 to TRBJ2-1; 9 bases match TRBD1. Sequencing was performed on PBMCs. The sequence came from a man in his 60s with lung cancer. The CDR3 bases are TGTGCCAGCAGCCAGCGACAGGGGGCCTACAATGAGCAGTTCTTC. This gives the protein CASSQRQGAYNEQFF.